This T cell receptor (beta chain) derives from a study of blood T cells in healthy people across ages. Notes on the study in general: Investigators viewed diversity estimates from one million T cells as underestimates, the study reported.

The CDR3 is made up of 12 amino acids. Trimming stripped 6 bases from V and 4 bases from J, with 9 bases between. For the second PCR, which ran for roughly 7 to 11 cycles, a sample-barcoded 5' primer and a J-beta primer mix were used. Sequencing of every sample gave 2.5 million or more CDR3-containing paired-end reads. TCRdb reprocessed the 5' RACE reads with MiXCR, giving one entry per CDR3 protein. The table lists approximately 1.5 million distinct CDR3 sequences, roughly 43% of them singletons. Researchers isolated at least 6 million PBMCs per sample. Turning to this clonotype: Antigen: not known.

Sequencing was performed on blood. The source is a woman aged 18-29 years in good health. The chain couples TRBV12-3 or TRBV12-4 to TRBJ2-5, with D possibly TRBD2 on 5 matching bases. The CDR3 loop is CASRRVGETQYF. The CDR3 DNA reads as TGTGCCAGCAGGAGGGTAGGAGAGACCCAGTACTTC.